This T cell receptor beta chain is drawn from a study of identical twins. The CDR3 totals 14 residues. Trimming removed 0 bases from V and 1 base from J, with 6 bases in between. The germline CDR1 and CDR2 sequences are DFQATT and SNEGSKA (reference sequence). From the 5' RACE reads, TCRdb called clonotypes with MiXCR, one entry per CDR3 protein. The table has 230,000 or so distinct CDR3 sequences, about 8.9% seen once. These data also featured in a second study, about yellow fever vaccine responses in identical twins.

The TCR sequence derives from a woman aged 18-29 years in good health. Sequenced: CD8+ T cells sorted from blood. The chain uses TRBV20-1 and TRBJ2-2; D is unresolved. CDR3 region: CSARDIENTGELFF. CDR3 DNA: TGCAGTGCTAGAGATATCGAGAACACCGGGGAGCTGTTTTTT.